The 14 T cell receptor beta chains below all came from one sample that was sequenced in a study of radiotherapy plus CTLA-4 blockade in lung cancer. The repertoire was sequenced with immunoSEQ multiplex PCR; TCRdb's copy has only in-frame clones and lacks some. The table lists about 62,000 clones, roughly 80% of them singletons. Sequences were derived from peripheral blood, sampled from a patient treated with radiotherapy plus ipilimumab. The receptors stem from a human donor with non-small cell lung cancer who had a complete response to radiotherapy plus ipilimumab.

The V gene is TRBV6-1, the J gene TRBJ1-2, with TRBD1 as a possible D gene (5 bases). Germline V CDR1 and CDR2: MNHNS, SASEGT. This CDR3 is 14 amino acids long. V lost 2 bases, J lost 8 bases, and 15 bases lay in between. This chain's CDR3 is CASSESWGDGGYTF. The DNA of the CDR3 is TGTGCCAGCAGTGAAAGTTGGGGCGATGGGGGCTACACCTTC.

CDR3 sequence reads: CASSLGRVEEKLFF. In nucleotides, the CDR3 is TGCGCCAGCAGCTTGGGTAGGGTAGAGGAAAAACTGTTTTTT. The rearrangement links TRBV5-1 to TRBJ1-4; D remains unclear. V gave up 0 bases and J gave up 8 bases, with 11 bases separating them. From germline, CDR1 is SGHRS and CDR2 YFSETQ. The CDR3 is made up of 14 amino acids.

The chain couples TRBV7-2 to TRBJ2-3; D might be TRBD2 (6 bases). This CDR3 contains 15 residues. Trimming pared 1 base from V and 7 bases from J, leaving 15 bases between. Germline V gene data show CDR1 as SGHTA and CDR2 as FQGNSA. The CDR3 bases are TGTGCCAGCAGCTTAGAGGTTGTGGGGGGATATACGCAGTATTTT. It is translated as CASSLEVVGGYTQYF. Full variable domain (missing parts from reference TRBV7-2 and TRBJ2-3): GAGVSQSPSNKVTEKGKDVELRCDPISGHTALYWYRQSLGQGLEFLIYFQGNSAPDKSGLPSDRFSAERTGGSVSTLTIQRTQQEDSAVYLCASSLEVVGGYTQYFGPGTRLTVL.

This clone was detected once. The chain has TRBV25-1 and TRBJ1-3; possible D gene TRBD1, 6 bases. The V end lost 3 bases, the J end lost 1 base, and 13 bases lay between the germline ends. Germline V gene lookup returns CDR1 MGHDK and CDR2 SYGVNS. CDR3 length: 16 amino acids. The CDR3 DNA reads as TGTGCCAGCAGTGACCACAGGGTTACTTCTGGAAACACCATATATTTT. It codes for CASSDHRVTSGNTIYF.

This clone was recorded only once. The chain uses TRBV6-1 and TRBJ2-2; D gene unclear. Per germline, CDR1 MNHNS and CDR2 SASEGT. CDR3 length: 15 amino acids. The ends were cut back, 1 base at V and 7 bases at J, with 13 bases in the middle. The CDR3 DNA reads as TGTGCCAGCAGTGAAGAGACTCCTCGGAGCGGGGAGCTGTTTTTT. Residues: CASSEETPRSGELFF.

The chain employs TRBV14 and TRBJ2-7; 7 bases are shared with TRBD1. This CDR3 has 15 amino acids. The junction had 5 bases not matched to a gene; V was cut back by 2 bases and J by 1 base. Germline V gene lookup returns CDR1 SGHDN and CDR2 FVKESK. CDR3 region: CASSQTGQKSYEQYF. The CDR3 bases are TGTGCCAGCAGCCAAACGGGACAGAAATCCTACGAGCAGTACTTC.

The table lists this clone with a few counts. The V gene is TRBV27, the J gene TRBJ2-1; D call uncertain. The CDR3 consists of 16 residues. Trimming shortened V by 4 bases and J by 0 bases, and 13 bases separated the two germline ends. The germline V gene has CDR1 MNHEY and CDR2 SMNVEV (reference sequence). CDR3 sequence: CASSSQVILSYNEQFF. The CDR3 DNA reads as TGTGCCAGCAGTTCGCAGGTGATCCTCTCCTACAATGAGCAGTTCTTC.

Only one count was recorded for this clone. The V gene is TRBV30, the J gene TRBJ1-1; TRBD1 matches at 9 bases. CDR1 GTSNPN and CDR2 SVGIG come from the germline V gene (reference sequence). The CDR3 is made up of 14 amino acids. Losses at the gene ends were 2 bases for V and 5 bases for J; bases not matched to a gene: 6. CDR3 loop: CAWSRGQGDTEAFF. The CDR3 nucleotides are TGTGCCTGGAGTAGGGGACAGGGTGATACTGAAGCTTTCTTT.

The chain joins TRBV29-1 to TRBJ1-1; TRBD1 matches 7 bases. Germline V gene sequence: CDR1 SQVTM, CDR2 ANQGSEA. The CDR3 covers 12 residues. The J segment lost 5 bases and the V segment lost 5 bases, leaving 5 bases of the junction unmatched. The CDR3 DNA sequence: TGCAGCGTTCTCAGGGGGGGAACTGAAGCTTTCTTT. This encodes CSVLRGGTEAFF.

The rearrangement joins TRBV10-3 to TRBJ2-1; weak D call: TRBD1 (6 bases). The germline gives CDR1 ENHRY, CDR2 SYGVKD. The CDR3 sequence is 13 residues long. V lost 3 bases and J lost 7, with 10 bases in between. CDR3 region: CAISENRVNEQFF. The CDR3 DNA sequence: TGTGCCATCAGTGAAAACAGGGTTAATGAGCAGTTCTTC.

The rearrangement joins TRBV19 to TRBJ1-1; a weak D match, TRBD1 (6 bases). The CDR3 has 15 amino acids. The V and J ends lost 6 bases and 4 bases respectively, with 18 bases between them. Germline V lookup: CDR1 LNHDA, CDR2 SQIVND (reference sequence). The CDR3 nucleotides read TGTGCCAGTAGCCTGGACCACAGGGCGGGCACTGAAGCTTTCTTT. Translation: CASSLDHRAGTEAFF.

This clone has only a few counts. The chain uses TRBV30 and TRBJ1-1; no definite D call. This CDR3 is 12 amino acids long. The germline V gene encodes CDR1 GTSNPN and CDR2 SVGIG (reference sequence). V was pared by 2 bases and J by 6 bases, with 10 bases between. The CDR3 coding sequence is TGTGCCTGGAGTCGACTTTCCGCTGAAGCTTTCTTT. Encoded protein: CAWSRLSAEAFF.

This chain uses TRBV7-2 with TRBJ2-3; D is perhaps TRBD1 or TRBD2 (5 bases each). The V gene lost 1 base and the J gene lost 0 bases, with 8 bases spanning the gap. This CDR3 has 15 residues. Germline assignment: CDR1 SGHTA and CDR2 FQGNSA. The CDR3 reads CASSLVGVSTDTQYF. The CDR3 DNA is TGTGCCAGCAGCTTAGTGGGGGTCAGCACAGATACGCAGTATTTT. The full variable domain, in which reference TRBV7-2 and TRBJ2-3 provide the parts outside the CDR3, is GAGVSQSPSNKVTEKGKDVELRCDPISGHTALYWYRQSLGQGLEFLIYFQGNSAPDKSGLPSDRFSAERTGGSVSTLTIQRTQQEDSAVYLCASSLVGVSTDTQYFGPGTRLTVL.

V is TRBV12-2 and J is TRBJ2-7; TRBD1 is the table's D call and was not checked against the DNA. TRBV12-2 counts as a pseudogene. The CDR3 length is 16 residues. In DNA form, the CDR3 reads TGTGCAAGTCGATTAACAAGGGGCAGGGCCTCCTACGAGCAGTACTTC. Translation: CASRLTRGRASYEQYF.